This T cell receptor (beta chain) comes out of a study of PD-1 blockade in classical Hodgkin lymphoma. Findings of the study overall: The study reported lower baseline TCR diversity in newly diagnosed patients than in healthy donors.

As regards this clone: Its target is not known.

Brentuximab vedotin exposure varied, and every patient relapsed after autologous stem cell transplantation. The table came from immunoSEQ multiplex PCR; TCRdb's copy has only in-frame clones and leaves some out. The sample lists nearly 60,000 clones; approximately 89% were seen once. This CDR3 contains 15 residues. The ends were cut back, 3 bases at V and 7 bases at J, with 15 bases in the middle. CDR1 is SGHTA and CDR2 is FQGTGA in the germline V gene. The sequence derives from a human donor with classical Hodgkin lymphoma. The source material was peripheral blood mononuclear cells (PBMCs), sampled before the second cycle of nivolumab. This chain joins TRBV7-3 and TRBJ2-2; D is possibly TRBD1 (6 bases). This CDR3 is CASSLSPGVSGELFF. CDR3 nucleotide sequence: TGTGCCAGCAGCTTGTCCCCAGGGGTTAGCGGGGAGCTGTTTTTT.